A single sample is the source of the 32 T cell receptor beta chains below, sequenced in a study of beta chain features in type 1 diabetes. Sequenced material consisted of expressed TCRB transcripts (all of the isolated RNA was reverse transcribed). Data came from immunoSEQ multiplex PCR; TCRdb stores just in-frame clones and leaves some out. The table has around 56,000 clones, about 50% seen once. The antigens of these receptors remain unknown. General study results and limits: Type 1 diabetes patients showed a moderate but significant shortening of TCRB CDR3s in all four CD4+ subsets.

Sequenced sample: Tregs from blood. The receptors here all came from a woman between 40 and 50 years old with type 1 diabetes.

The rearrangement joins TRBV11-2 to TRBJ1-1; D remains unclear. The V end was cut by 4 bases, the J end by 0 bases, with 12 bases between. Germline CDR1 reads SGHAT; CDR2 reads FQNNGV. The CDR3 spans 15 residues. The CDR3 coding sequence is TGTGCCAGCAGCTCCCTCCGAGTTATGAACACTGAAGCTTTCTTT. This translates into CASSSLRVMNTEAFF.

The V and J genes are TRBV7-2 and TRBJ2-7; 9 bases map to TRBD1. Per germline, CDR1 SGHTA and CDR2 FQGNSA. This CDR3 region has 14 residues. With 5 bases clipped from V and 5 bases from J, the junction kept 7 bases outside the gene matches. CDR3: CASSPTGGSDEQYF. The CDR3 nucleotides read TGTGCCAGCAGCCCGACAGGGGGTAGCGACGAGCAGTACTTC.

The J gene is TRBJ2-1, the V gene TRBV2; the match to TRBD1 covers 7 bases. The J segment lost 5 bases and the V segment lost 5 bases, leaving 12 bases of the junction unmatched. This CDR3 has 16 amino acids. CDR1 SNHLY and CDR2 FYNNEI come from the germline V gene. CDR3 DNA: TGTGCCAGCAGTTTTTCTTCGGGGACAGTTAACAATGAGCAGTTCTTC. This translates into CASSFSSGTVNNEQFF.

The V call is TRBV2, the J call TRBJ1-5; a possible D gene is TRBD1 (5 bases). The V gene lost 11 bases and the J gene lost 1 base, with 12 bases spanning the gap. The germline gives CDR1 SNHLY, CDR2 FYNNEI. The CDR3 contains 13 residues. CDR3 coding DNA: TGTGCCGTCAAGCGGGGGAGCAATCAGCCCCAGCATTTT. Translating it yields CAVKRGSNQPQHF.

Only a few counts were recorded for this clone. The chain combines TRBV7-9 with TRBJ2-7; D unclear. V lost 1 base, J lost 5 bases, and 12 bases lay in between. This CDR3 is 14 amino acids long. The V gene's germline CDR1 is SEHNR and CDR2 FQNEAQ (reference sequence). The CDR3 DNA follows: TGTGCCAGCAGCTTAGTAAGCGAGGCCGACGAGCAGTACTTC. Protein: CASSLVSEADEQYF.

This clone was seen more than once but under ten times. The chain has TRBV5-1 and TRBJ2-7, with 9 bases identical to TRBD2. Germline lookup yields CDR1 SGHRS and CDR2 YFSETQ. The CDR3 is made up of 16 amino acids. With 0 bases clipped from V and 4 bases from J, the junction kept 8 bases outside the gene matches. The CDR3 DNA is TGCGCCAGCAGCTTGGTGACCGCGCGGGAGGGTTACGAGCAGTACTTC. It specifies CASSLVTAREGYEQYF.

This clone was found a few times. The CDR3: CSLLGGARGLNEQFF. CDR3 nucleotides: TGCAGCCTTTTGGGGGGGGCGAGGGGTTTGAATGAGCAGTTCTTC. This chain joins TRBV29-1 and TRBJ2-1; TRBD2 is a possible D gene (7 bases). CDR3 length: 15 residues. CDR1 is SQVTM, CDR2 ANQGSEA, per germline. Trimming pared 8 bases from V and 7 bases from J, leaving 24 bases between.

The rearrangement uses TRBV4-3 and TRBJ2-6, with D perhaps matching TRBD2 (5 bases). The CDR3 loop spans 18 amino acids. Trimming took off 1 base at V and 0 bases at J, with 13 bases between the two ends. Germline values: CDR1 LGHNA, CDR2 YSLEER. As DNA, the CDR3 is TGCGCCAGCAGCCAAGCTGGAGGCAGAAGCTCTGGGGCCAACGTCCTGACTTTC. Translating gives CASSQAGGRSSGANVLTF.

This chain connects TRBV7-2 to TRBJ2-4; D gene ambiguous. The CDR3 is 16 amino acids. Germline V gene lookup returns CDR1 SGHTA and CDR2 FQGNSA. V was pared by 1 base and J by 5 bases, with 15 bases between. The CDR3 nucleotides are TGTGCCAGCAGCTTAGGTTCTCGAGCCTCTCAAAACATTCAGTACTTC. Protein product: CASSLGSRASQNIQYF.

The rearrangement uses TRBV2 and TRBJ2-7; 9 bases are a match to TRBD1. This CDR3 spans 15 amino acids. CDR1 and CDR2 (germline): SNHLY, FYNNEI. The V gene end was trimmed by 4 bases and the J gene end by 0 bases; junction bases not matched to a gene: 4. The CDR3 DNA reads TGTGCCAGCAGTGGAGGGACAGGGAGCTCCTACGAGCAGTACTTC. Translating gives CASSGGTGSSYEQYF.

The chain employs TRBV2 and TRBJ2-3; D is possibly TRBD2 (6 bases). Germline CDR1 and CDR2: SNHLY and FYNNEI. V lost 8 bases and J 0 bases, leaving 12 bases between the germline ends. The CDR3 is 14 residues long. This chain's CDR3 is CASRAGLSTDTQYF. The CDR3 coding sequence is TGTGCCAGCCGTGCGGGACTCAGCACAGATACGCAGTATTTT.

The gene calls are TRBV27 and TRBJ1-1, with D hard to call. Germline V gives CDR1 MNHEY, CDR2 SMNVEV (reference sequence). This CDR3 spans 12 amino acids. Trimming stripped 6 bases from V and 4 bases from J, with 9 bases between. The CDR3 DNA sequence: TGTGCCAGCAGGGGCCACGGCACTGAAGCTTTCTTT. This sequence encodes CASRGHGTEAFF.

The J gene is TRBJ2-3, the V gene TRBV28; a weak D match, TRBD1 (5 bases). Germline CDR1 MDHEN, CDR2 SYDVKM. The ends were cut back, 7 bases at V and 4 bases at J, with 18 bases in the middle. This CDR3 contains 15 residues. The CDR3 region is CASIRQLVGADTQYF. CDR3 bases: TGTGCCAGCATACGACAGTTGGTGGGCGCAGATACGCAGTATTTT.

This chain uses TRBV7-9 with TRBJ2-5; 8 bases line up with TRBD1. The DNA end is a closer match to TRBJ2-7, so the J assignment may be wrong. From germline, CDR1 is SEHNR and CDR2 FQNEAQ (reference sequence). This CDR3 comprises 17 residues. The CDR3 nucleotides are TGTGCCAGCAGCCCATGGTTCCGGACAGGGAAATTCTACGAGCAGTACTTC. The encoded protein is CASSPWFRTGKFYEQYF.

This chain uses TRBV10-3 with TRBJ2-1, with TRBD2 matching over 8 bases. Trimming cost V 4 bases and J 1 base; bases outside gene matches: 0. This CDR3 has 14 residues. CDR1 and CDR2 from the germline V gene are ENHRY and SYGVKD. The CDR3 sequence: CAISAGGSYNEQFF. CDR3 sequence (DNA): TGTGCCATCAGTGCGGGAGGGTCCTACAATGAGCAGTTCTTC.

This rearrangement joins TRBV28 to TRBJ1-1; no reliable D call. V was pared by 7 bases and J by 7 bases, with 22 bases between. The CDR3 is made up of 15 amino acids. Germline values: CDR1 MDHEN, CDR2 SYDVKM. The CDR3 protein is CASTQVSLLKGEAFF. CDR3 nucleotides: TGTGCCAGCACCCAGGTCAGCCTCTTAAAAGGTGAAGCTTTCTTT. The full variable domain, in which reference TRBV28 and TRBJ1-1 provide the parts outside the CDR3, is DVKVTQSSRYLVKRTGEKVFLECVQDMDHENMFWYRQDPGLGLRLIYFSYDVKMKEKGDIPEGYSVSREKKERFSLILESASTNQTSMYLCASTQVSLLKGEAFFGQGTRLTVV.

There are a few counts of this clone. V usage is TRBV5-1 and J usage is TRBJ2-2, with D uncertain. Trimming stripped 0 bases from V and 4 bases from J, with 4 bases between. This CDR3 contains 13 residues. Germline V gene data show CDR1 as SGHRS and CDR2 as YFSETQ. The CDR3: CASSLDLTGELFF. For the CDR3, the DNA is TGCGCCAGCAGCTTGGATCTCACCGGGGAGCTGTTTTTT. Full variable domain (missing parts from reference TRBV5-1 and TRBJ2-2): KAGVTQTPRYLIKTRGQQVTLSCSPISGHRSVSWYQQTPGQGLQFLFEYFSETQRNKGNFPGRFSGRQFSNSRSEMNVSTLELGDSALYLCASSLDLTGELFFGEGSRLTVL.

The chain couples TRBV4-2 to TRBJ1-1, with 7 nucleotides matching TRBD1. The CDR3 totals 12 residues. V lost 5 bases to trimming and J lost 7 bases; unmatched junction nucleotides: 4. Germline CDR1 and CDR2: LGHNA and YNFKEQ. CDR3 nucleotide sequence: TGTGCCAGCAGCAAAAGACAGGGTGAAGCTTTCTTT. Encoded protein: CASSKRQGEAFF.

Remarks on this clone: An end of the junction does not agree with germline; a read error may underlie this. The chain carries TRBV6-5 and TRBJ2-5, with 12 nucleotides matching TRBD1. Germline CDR1 MNHEY, CDR2 SVGAGI. This CDR3 comprises 13 residues. The CDR3 nucleotides read TGTGCCAGCAAGGGACAGGGGGCGGAAAATGACAACTTC. Its protein product is CASKGQGAENDNF.

The rearrangement links TRBV18 to TRBJ1-2; unclear D gene. V gave up 0 bases and J gave up 0 bases, with 8 bases separating them. Per germline, CDR1 KGHSH and CDR2 LQKENI. The CDR3 runs to 15 residues. The CDR3 sequence is CASSPPVQTNYGYTF. DNA of the CDR3: TGTGCCAGCTCACCACCGGTACAGACTAACTATGGCTACACCTTC.

This clone was observed a handful of times. The gene calls are TRBV29-1 and TRBJ2-5, with D tentatively TRBD2 (6 bases). Trimming left V 1 base short and J 4 bases short, with 13 bases between. The CDR3 has 14 amino acids. Germline V gives CDR1 SQVTM, CDR2 ANQGSEA. The CDR3 DNA reads TGCAGCGTTGAAGCCACCCTGGGGGGAGAGACCCAGTACTTC. It translates to CSVEATLGGETQYF.

J is TRBJ2-5 and V is TRBV6-5; D is ambiguous. CDR1 MNHEY and CDR2 SVGAGI come from the germline V gene. V lost 5 bases to trimming and J lost 5 bases, with 9 bases between them. This CDR3 region has 12 residues. Written as DNA, the CDR3 is TGTGCCAGCAGTCCGTCCCGGGAGACCCAGTACTTC. Translated: CASSPSRETQYF.

The chain joins TRBV21-1 to TRBJ2-7; the table assigns TRBD2, which was not confirmed against the DNA. TRBV21-1 is a pseudogene locus. CDR3 length equals 17 residues. The CDR3 nucleotides read TGTGCCAGCACCGTAGCGGGAGGGCTTACTCAGAGTCTCGAGCAGTACTTC. Protein: CASTVAGGLTQSLEQYF.

The chain combines TRBV2 with TRBJ1-5, with D possibly matching TRBD1 (6 bases). Trimming shortened V by 5 bases and J by 0 bases, and 11 bases separated the two germline ends. Germline CDR1 reads SNHLY; CDR2 reads FYNNEI. This CDR3 spans 15 amino acids. CDR3 region: CASSPGQYSNQPQHF. CDR3 nucleotides: TGTGCCAGCAGTCCAGGACAGTATAGCAATCAGCCCCAGCATTTT.

The table lists this clone with a few counts. The V gene is TRBV7-9, the J gene TRBJ2-7; the match to TRBD1 covers 7 bases. This CDR3 comprises 15 residues. CDR1 is SEHNR and CDR2 is FQNEAQ in the germline V gene (reference sequence). V shed 4 bases, J shed 3 bases, and the junction held 9 bases outside the gene matches. The CDR3 coding sequence is TGTGCCAGCAGCTCGTCCTGGGACAGCGGCTACGAGCAGTACTTC. Translated: CASSSSWDSGYEQYF.

This chain connects TRBV5-1 to TRBJ1-2; D not certain. The CDR3 runs to 15 residues. Germline CDR1 and CDR2: SGHRS and YFSETQ. V gave up 3 bases and J gave up 6 bases, with 18 bases separating them. The CDR3 protein is CASSSVRLAGDGYTF. As DNA, the CDR3 is TGCGCCAGCAGCTCGGTCCGTTTAGCGGGAGATGGCTACACCTTC.

A few counts support this clone. The chain uses TRBV27 and TRBJ2-2; tentative D call: TRBD2 (5 bases). Per the germline V gene, CDR1 is MNHEY and CDR2 is SMNVEV (reference sequence). This CDR3 has 11 amino acids. V was cut by 6 bases and J by 7 bases, with 6 bases left in between. This CDR3 reads CASRGVGELFF. CDR3 coding DNA: TGTGCCAGCAGGGGAGTCGGGGAGCTGTTTTTT.

The chain combines TRBV10-3 with TRBJ1-5; possible D gene TRBD1, 5 bases. Germline-derived CDR1 and CDR2 are ENHRY and SYGVKD. The CDR3 consists of 13 residues. V was cut by 11 bases and J by 1 base, with 12 bases left in between. CDR3 coding DNA: TGTGCCTCCGACGGGGGGAGCAATCAGCCCCAGCATTTT. The encoded protein is CASDGGSNQPQHF.

This rearrangement joins TRBV27 to TRBJ2-7, with 11 bases lining up with TRBD2. Trimming cost V 4 bases and J 1 base; bases outside gene matches: 3. The length of the CDR3 is 15 residues. Germline assignment: CDR1 MNHEY and CDR2 SMNVEV (reference sequence). The CDR3 nucleotides are TGTGCCAGCAGTTCCCGGACTAGCGGGTCCTACGAGCAGTACTTC. Translating gives CASSSRTSGSYEQYF.

The rearrangement joins TRBV2 to TRBJ2-2, with D maybe TRBD1 (6 bases). The germline V gene encodes CDR1 SNHLY and CDR2 FYNNEI. The CDR3 runs to 15 residues. V was cut by 5 bases and J by 1 base, with 11 bases left in between. The CDR3 nucleotides read TGTGCCAGCAGTTCACGGACAGTGAACACCGGGGAGCTGTTTTTT. Translating gives CASSSRTVNTGELFF.

J is TRBJ2-2 and V is TRBV4-3; no clear D. Germline lookup yields CDR1 LGHNA and CDR2 YSLEER. V dropped 1 base and J dropped 0 bases, with 15 bases sitting between them. The CDR3 extends over 18 amino acids. In DNA, the CDR3 is TGCGCCAGCAGCCAAGCCCTGATAAGCAGCGCGAACACCGGGGAGCTGTTTTTT. As protein: CASSQALISSANTGELFF.

The chain carries TRBV7-2 and TRBJ1-6; D not certain. Per germline, CDR1 SGHTA and CDR2 FQGNSA. V lost 5 bases to trimming and J lost 9 bases, with 8 bases between them. This CDR3 is 12 amino acids long. The CDR3, as DNA: TGTGCCAGCAGCCCCCTAGCTTCACCCCTCCACTTT. Residues: CASSPLASPLHF.